This T cell receptor beta chain was identified during a study of OX40 agonist ivuxolimab in advanced cancers. Study-level findings and limits: Fewer expanded clones were found on average in CD4+ than in CD8+ T cells.

Concerning this clone: Its matching antigen is unknown. One end of the junction fails to match germline, which may point to a read error.

Produced via immunoSEQ multiplex PCR; TCRdb's table is partial and in-frame only. The repertoire has about 67,000 clones, about nine tenths of them found once; the top ten carry about 2%. The CDR3 runs 16 residues. From germline, CDR1 is KGHSH and CDR2 LQKENI. The chain links TRBV18 to TRBJ1-2, with 7 bases identical to TRBD1. The receptor's source is an adult with an advanced solid tumor such as melanoma, head and neck, liver or kidney cancer. The specimen was CD4+ or CD8+ T cells sorted from blood, collected in a trial of the OX40 agonist ivuxolimab. The CDR3 sequence is CAGSLDRAQANYGYTF. CDR3 bases: TGTGCCGGCTCACTCGACAGGGCTCAAGCTAACTATGGCTACACCTTC.